This TCR beta chain was identified during a study of T cell responses to AZD1222 COVID-19 vaccine. Study results and limitations: Only after the peak T cell response were repertoires sampled.

Note on this clone: The target antigen is unknown.

Generated by immunoSEQ multiplex PCR, the TCRdb table keeps only in-frame clones and is missing some. The repertoire includes about 110,000 clones, 80% to 90% of them detected once, and 5.5% to 8.5% sits in the top ten. The CDR3 has 15 amino acids. Trimming shortened V by 3 bases and J by 2 bases, and 11 bases separated the two germline ends. Germline V gene data show CDR1 as LNHDA and CDR2 as SQIVND (reference sequence). Specimen: peripheral blood, collected on day 0 of AZD1222 vaccination. This clonotype originated in an adult in good health. The chain joins TRBV19 to TRBJ2-1, with TRBD2 as a possible D gene (5 bases). The CDR3: CASSIGRVPYNEQFF. The DNA for the CDR3 is TGTGCCAGTAGTATCGGGCGGGTCCCCTACAATGAGCAGTTCTTC.